This T cell receptor (beta chain) comes out of a study of shared clonotypes between healthy human individuals. About the study: Donors had three CD4 naive, three CD4 memory, two CD8 naive and one CD8 memory plate apiece.

Sorted-subset replicate PCRs used around 0.2 ug DNA, approximately 27,000 T cell genomes. Original handling: Filtering of immunoSEQ junctional sequences could not match full-length read filtering. The protocol was immunoSEQ multiplex PCR, while the TCRdb copy is restricted to in-frame clones and leaves out a portion. That table furnishes V, J and clone size, whereas the DNA furnished D and trimming. The repertoire holds a few million clones, with around 94% as singletons. Donors were healthy HIV-negative adults without recently reported acute infections or vaccinations. Germline V gene lookup returns CDR1 KGHSH and CDR2 LQKENI. Trimming stripped 5 bases from V and 12 bases from J, with 29 bases between. The CDR3 extends over 17 amino acids.

The sample was naive CD4+ T cells sorted from blood. Subset: CD45RA+ positively selected. V and J are TRBV18 and TRBJ2-1; the D is unclear. The source is a young man in good health. In DNA form, the CDR3 reads TGTGCCAGCTCAACTACTATAACGACCCCCATCGCCGGCGCGCAGTTCTTC. Its translation: CASSTTITTPIAGAQFF.